This TCR beta chain was sequenced in a study of T-cell memory formation after mild COVID-19. Whole-study results and caveats: Detection of some responders pre-infection suggested pre-existing cross-reactive memory T cells participated.

This clonotype was observed a handful of times. The target antigen is unknown. Each CDR3 protein gets one entry after TCRdb re-called the 5' RACE reads with MiXCR. Of 400,000 to 500,000 distinct CDR3 sequences in the sample, 20% to 25% were seen once. The CDR3 is 15 amino acids. Germline V CDR1 and CDR2: SGHVS, FQNEAQ. Trimming took 3 bases from V and 9 from J; bases not matched to a gene: 3. The clonotype originates from an adult woman who had mild COVID-19 (a few samples of this study predate the infection). Cell type and time point are not known. The rearrangement uses TRBV7-8 and TRBJ2-1; TRBD2 agrees at 15 bases. Specimen: PBMCs or a T cell subset sorted from them (not recorded which). CDR3 protein: CASSFGLAGGGEQFF. The CDR3 nucleotides read TGTGCCAGCAGCTTTGGACTAGCGGGAGGGGGTGAGCAGTTCTTC. The variable domain in full, completed from reference TRBV7-8 and TRBJ2-1, reads GAGVSQSPRYKVAKRGQDVALRCDPISGHVSLFWYQQALGQGPEFLTYFQNEAQLDKSGLPSDRFFAERPEGSVSTLKIQRTQQEDSAVYLCASSFGLAGGGEQFFGPGTRLTVL.